Below, one T cell receptor beta chain is given with its context. What it recognizes is unknown. V lost 4 bases, J lost 6 bases, and 18 bases lay in between. CDR1 is KGHDR, CDR2 SFDVKD, per germline. The CDR3 is 16 amino acids. The data were produced by immunoSEQ multiplex PCR, yet TCRdb's version contains in-frame clones alone and is incomplete. The sample carries about 120,000 clones, 70% to 90% recorded once. The data were taken from a study of T cell responses to AZD1222 COVID-19 vaccine. Across the whole study: Samples with a second dose at about 4 or about 12 weeks were pooled together.

General study points: Nearly half of spike-specific TCRs reportedly go after variant regions that carry no mutations.

This sample comprised peripheral blood, obtained on day 0 of AZD1222 vaccination. The TCR sequence derives from an adult in good health. V gene TRBV24-1 combines with J gene TRBJ2-1, with D possibly matching TRBD2 (7 bases). DNA for the CDR3: TGTGCCACCAGTGACCCTTTAGGGGGAGGGCGCAATGAGCAGTTCTTC. Its protein is CATSDPLGGGRNEQFF.